The source of this TCR beta chain is a study of T cell responses to AZD1222 COVID-19 vaccine. Study results and limitations: Spike-specific TCR breadth and depth both grew after two AZD1222 doses.

Some clones are missing from TCRdb's copy, which holds only in-frame ones; the method was immunoSEQ multiplex PCR. The sample carries 100,000 or so clones, approximately 87% recorded once. Deletions cut 3 bases from V and 2 bases from J, with 16 bases between. The germline V gene has CDR1 LGHDT and CDR2 YNNKEL (reference sequence). This CDR3 spans 16 amino acids. A note on this clone: Its antigen is unknown.

The rearrangement joins TRBV3-1 (or the pseudogene TRBV3-2) to TRBJ2-5; D is undetermined. This material consisted of peripheral blood, taken on day 0 of AZD1222 vaccination. This TCR was sampled from an adult in good health. CDR3 sequence (DNA): TGTGCCAGCAGCCACTCCGCGCGGAGACCTCAAGAGACCCAGTACTTC. Residues: CASSHSARRPQETQYF.